This entry lists 6 T cell receptor beta chains sequenced from one sample in a study of blood T cell repertoires in COVID-19. Sequenced by immunoSEQ multiplex PCR; TCRdb stores in-frame clones only, minus some. The sample lists around 300,000 clones, 80% to 95% occurring once. Sequenced material: peripheral blood. The receptors were sampled from a woman in her 30s with COVID-19, enrolled during active disease.

The chain employs TRBV28 and TRBJ2-2; D ambiguous. The CDR3 extends over 13 amino acids. Trimming pared 11 bases from V and 1 base from J, leaving 11 bases between. Looked up from germline, CDR1 is MDHEN and CDR2 is SYDVKM. CDR3 loop: CALNPQNTGELFF. CDR3 DNA sequence: TGTGCCCTTAACCCACAGAACACCGGGGAGCTGTTTTTT.

The chain is built from TRBV30 and TRBJ1-6, with a possible D match to TRBD1 (6 bases). The CDR3 sequence is 13 residues long. CDR1 and CDR2 (germline): GTSNPN, SVGIG (reference sequence). The germline V and J ends were trimmed by 5 bases and 8 bases, with 13 bases remaining between them. The CDR3 sequence: CAWRYRDDSPLHF. CDR3 nucleotides: TGTGCCTGGCGGTACAGGGACGATTCACCCCTCCACTTT.

This clone was recorded only once. The CDR3 DNA follows: TGTGCCAGCTCACAATATTACAGACCTGAAGAGACCCAGTACTTC. Encoded protein: CASSQYYRPEETQYF. This chain connects TRBV18 to TRBJ2-5; no clear D. Trimming took off 4 bases at V and 3 bases at J, with 15 bases between the two ends. CDR1 is KGHSH, CDR2 LQKENI, per germline. The CDR3 is 15 residues long.

The rearrangement links TRBV28 to TRBJ2-7, with a weak D call TRBD2 (7 bases). Germline CDR1 MDHEN, CDR2 SYDVKM. V shed 5 bases and J shed 7 bases, with 18 bases lying between them. CDR3 length: 14 residues. The CDR3 spells CASSPRGGREEQYF. The CDR3, as DNA: TGTGCCAGCAGTCCCCGAGGGGGGAGGGAGGAGCAGTACTTC.

This clone was counted a single time. The chain joins TRBV10-2 to TRBJ1-3; 8 bases are a match to TRBD1. This CDR3 spans 14 amino acids. CDR1 and CDR2 from the germline V gene are WSHSY and SAAADI. V lost 5 bases, J lost 7 bases, and 7 bases stayed unmatched. CDR3: CASSLTGATNTIYF. The CDR3 DNA sequence: TGCGCCAGCAGTTTGACAGGGGCAACGAACACCATATATTTT.

The CDR3 DNA is TGTGCCAGCAGCTCCTCTCCGGCAGTAAGCGGGGCCCCTTGGGAGCAGTACTTC. Encoded protein: CASSSSPAVSGAPWEQYF. The V call is TRBV13, the J call TRBJ2-7; 7 bases are a match to TRBD2. Germline V CDR1 and CDR2: PRHDT, FYEKMQ (reference sequence). This CDR3 is built from 18 residues. The ends lost 4 bases at V and 7 bases at J; junction bases unmatched: 22.